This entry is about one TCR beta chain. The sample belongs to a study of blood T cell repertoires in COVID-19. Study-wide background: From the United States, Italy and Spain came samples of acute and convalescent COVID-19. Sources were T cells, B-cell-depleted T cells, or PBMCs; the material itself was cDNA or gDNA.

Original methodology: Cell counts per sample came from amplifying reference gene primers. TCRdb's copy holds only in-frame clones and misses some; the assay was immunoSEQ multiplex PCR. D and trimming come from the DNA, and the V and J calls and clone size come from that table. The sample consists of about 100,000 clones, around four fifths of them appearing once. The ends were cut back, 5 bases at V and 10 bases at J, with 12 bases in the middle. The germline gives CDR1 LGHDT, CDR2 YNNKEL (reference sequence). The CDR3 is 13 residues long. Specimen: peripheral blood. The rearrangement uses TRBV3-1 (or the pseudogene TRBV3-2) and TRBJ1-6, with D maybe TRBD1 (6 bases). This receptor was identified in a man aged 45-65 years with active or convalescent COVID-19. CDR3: CASSVPGESPLHF. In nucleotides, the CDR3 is TGTGCCAGCAGCGTACCAGGGGAATCACCCCTCCACTTT.